A single sample is the source of the 26 T cell receptor beta chains below, sequenced in a study of CD8 T cells in Susac syndrome. The RNA input was about 0.45 to 1 ug, and it was reverse transcribed with random hexamers. TCRdb redid the calling of the immunoSEQ multiplex PCR reads with MiXCR, one entry per CDR3 protein. Of 150,000 to 200,000 distinct CDR3 sequences detected, approximately 93% appear once; the ten largest clones hold 0.1% to 0.12%. Sequenced material: CD4+ T cells from PBMCs. Receptors originate from a human donor in good health.

The V gene is TRBV28, the J gene TRBJ2-1; 10 nucleotides match TRBD1. Per germline, CDR1 MDHEN and CDR2 SYDVKM. V trimming: 5 bases; J trimming: 13 bases; junction bases outside the gene matches: 17. The CDR3 is 16 amino acids. The CDR3 sequence: CASSTPGTGDRTGQFF. CDR3 bases: TGTGCCAGCAGTACCCCCGGGACAGGGGACCGGACTGGACAGTTCTTC.

The chain combines TRBV5-4 with TRBJ2-3, with D maybe TRBD1 (6 bases). This CDR3 region has 14 residues. Germline V gene lookup returns CDR1 SGHNT and CDR2 YYREEE (reference sequence). With 4 bases removed from V and 2 bases from J, the gap between germline ends came to 11 bases. The CDR3 region has the DNA TGTGCCAGCAGCCGACAGGAGATCACAGATACGCAGTATTTT. As protein: CASSRQEITDTQYF.

This chain joins TRBV3-1 and TRBJ2-7; TRBD1 is a possible D gene (5 bases). Per germline, CDR1 LGHDT and CDR2 YNNKEL (reference sequence). V gave up 5 bases and J gave up 2 bases, with 13 bases separating them. The CDR3 has 14 amino acids. The CDR3 sequence: CASSSTTATYEQYF. The DNA of the CDR3 is TGTGCCAGCAGCAGTACGACAGCCACCTACGAGCAGTACTTC.

The chain combines TRBV30 with TRBJ1-3; 8 bases map to TRBD1. J lost 3 bases, V lost 8 bases, and 12 bases had no gene match. Germline V lookup: CDR1 GTSNPN, CDR2 SVGIG (reference sequence). The CDR3 extends over 15 amino acids. CDR3 nucleotides: TGTGCCCATACCCCGGACAGGGTGGATGGAAACACCATATATTTT. Its translation is CAHTPDRVDGNTIYF.

This clonotype has a handful of counts. The chain employs TRBV12-3 or TRBV12-4 and TRBJ2-3, with D maybe TRBD2 (6 bases). The CDR3 is 13 amino acids. Trimming took 3 bases from V and 4 from J, leaving 8 bases between them. The CDR3 DNA follows: TGTGCCAGCAGTTTGCGGGGAGCAGATACGCAGTATTTT. Translation: CASSLRGADTQYF.

The chain has TRBV29-1 and TRBJ1-3; D unresolved. This CDR3 comprises 11 residues. The V gene's germline CDR1 is SQVTM and CDR2 ANQGSEA. V gave up 7 bases and J gave up 4 bases, with 8 bases separating them. The chain's CDR3 is CSADVGNTIYF. The CDR3 DNA follows: TGCAGCGCTGACGTGGGAAACACCATATATTTT.

The CDR3 coding sequence is TGTGCCTGGAGCGAGGCCGGGGGCTACACCTTC. Translating it yields CAWSEAGGYTF. V and J are TRBV30 and TRBJ1-2; D ambiguous. Germline V gives CDR1 GTSNPN, CDR2 SVGIG (reference sequence). The V and J ends lost 3 bases and 8 bases respectively, with 10 bases between them. This CDR3 spans 11 amino acids.

The chain joins TRBV7-9 to TRBJ2-3; TRBD2 agrees at 9 bases. Per germline, CDR1 SEHNR and CDR2 FQNEAQ (reference sequence). The CDR3 has 16 residues. The V segment lost 1 base and the J segment 4 bases; nucleotides outside the gene matches: 6. The CDR3 reads CASSLVAGVKADTQYF. The CDR3 DNA is TGTGCCAGCAGCTTAGTAGCGGGGGTAAAGGCAGATACGCAGTATTTT.

V and J are TRBV7-9 and TRBJ2-5, with TRBD2 matching over 9 bases. The germline V gene encodes CDR1 SEHNR and CDR2 FQNEAQ (reference sequence). CDR3 length: 14 amino acids. V was pared by 11 bases and J by 3 bases, with 10 bases of the junction left unmatched. The chain's CDR3 is CASTSGGTEETQYF. The CDR3 DNA sequence: TGTGCCTCGACGAGCGGGGGGACCGAAGAGACCCAGTACTTC.

The chain combines TRBV3-1 with TRBJ2-5; weak D call: TRBD1 (6 bases). The V end was cut by 1 base, the J end by 5 bases, with 11 bases between. This CDR3 has 14 residues. Germline CDR1 is LGHDT and CDR2 is YNNKEL (reference sequence). The CDR3 sequence: CASSQGRRGETQYF. Here the CDR3 DNA reads TGTGCCAGCAGCCAAGGACGCAGGGGTGAGACCCAGTACTTC.

The rearrangement uses TRBV12-3 or TRBV12-4 and TRBJ2-3; D may be TRBD1 (6 bases). The germline V and J ends were trimmed by 3 bases and 8 bases, with 15 bases remaining between them. The length of the CDR3 is 14 residues. Here the CDR3 reads CASSFAGGGGTQYF. The CDR3 DNA reads TGTGCCAGCAGTTTCGCTGGTGGGGGCGGTACGCAGTATTTT.

The rearrangement uses TRBV3-1 and TRBJ2-7; a weak D match, TRBD1 (6 bases). CDR1 LGHDT and CDR2 YNNKEL come from the germline V gene (reference sequence). Trimming took off 5 bases at V and 2 bases at J, with 13 bases between the two ends. The CDR3 extends over 14 amino acids. Here the CDR3 DNA reads TGTGCCAGCAGCTATAAGGGACACACCTACGAGCAGTACTTC. Amino acids: CASSYKGHTYEQYF.

This clonotype was counted a single time. The rearrangement joins TRBV30 to TRBJ1-1; D remains ambiguous. CDR1 and CDR2 (germline): GTSNPN, SVGIG (reference sequence). This CDR3 region has 14 residues. V shed 0 bases and J shed 0 bases, with 8 bases lying between them. CDR3: CAWSVVRMNTEAFF. CDR3 bases: TGTGCCTGGAGTGTAGTTCGGATGAACACTGAAGCTTTCTTT.

This chain joins TRBV3-1 and TRBJ1-3; no firm D call. V lost 5 bases, J lost 3 bases, and 8 bases lay in between. CDR3 length: 13 amino acids. Germline CDR1 LGHDT, CDR2 YNNKEL (reference sequence). CDR3 sequence reads: CASSRTRGNTIYF. The DNA for the CDR3 is TGTGCCAGCAGCAGGACTCGTGGAAACACCATATATTTT.

The chain employs TRBV28 and TRBJ2-7; D might be TRBD1 (6 bases). Germline CDR1 MDHEN, CDR2 SYDVKM. Between the trimmed V and J ends, which lost 5 bases and 2 bases, there was a span of 10 bases. The CDR3 spans 13 residues. The CDR3 loop is CASSLTGTYEQYF. CDR3 sequence (DNA): TGTGCCAGCAGTCTAACAGGGACCTACGAGCAGTACTTC. The whole variable domain, filled in from reference TRBV28 and TRBJ2-7, reads DVKVTQSSRYLVKRTGEKVFLECVQDMDHENMFWYRQDPGLGLRLIYFSYDVKMKEKGDIPEGYSVSREKKERFSLILESASTNQTSMYLCASSLTGTYEQYFGPGTRLTVT.

This chain connects TRBV12-3 or TRBV12-4 to TRBJ1-6; D might be TRBD1 (5 bases). The CDR3 is made up of 15 amino acids. Trimming removed 3 bases from V and 5 bases from J, with 11 bases in between. The CDR3 spells CASSFDVRDNSPLHF. CDR3 DNA sequence: TGTGCCAGCAGTTTTGACGTCAGGGATAATTCACCCCTCCACTTT.

This chain links TRBV6-6 with TRBJ2-7; D call uncertain. CDR1 and CDR2 from the germline V gene are MNHNY and SVGAGI (reference sequence). The length of the CDR3 is 14 residues. Trimming stripped 0 bases from V and 5 bases from J, with 11 bases between. In nucleotides, the CDR3 is TGTGCCAGCAGTTACTCGCAGACCCTTGACGAGCAGTACGTC. It translates to CASSYSQTLDEQYV.

This rearrangement joins TRBV6-1 to TRBJ2-5, with D maybe TRBD2 (6 bases). CDR1 is MNHNS, CDR2 SASEGT, per germline. Trimming removed 2 bases from V and 7 bases from J, with 20 bases in between. There are 16 residues in the CDR3. The CDR3 nucleotides are TGTGCCAGCAGTGAAACCCTCGGGACTTCGGGCGGGACCCAGTACTTC. It encodes CASSETLGTSGGTQYF.

The chain employs TRBV18 and TRBJ2-2; D not resolved. V gave up 3 bases and J gave up 2 bases, with 10 bases separating them. Germline CDR1 KGHSH, CDR2 LQKENI. The CDR3 totals 15 residues. CDR3 DNA sequence: TGTGCCAGCTCACCGGATTCCAAAAACACCGGGGAGCTGTTTTTT. Its translation is CASSPDSKNTGELFF.

The chain carries TRBV9 and TRBJ1-2; no definite D call. The CDR3 has 15 residues. Trimming stripped 0 bases from V and 4 bases from J, with 13 bases between. Germline lookup yields CDR1 SGDLS and CDR2 YYNGEE. This CDR3 is CASSVAEGMGYGYTF. The CDR3 DNA sequence: TGTGCCAGCAGCGTAGCCGAAGGGATGGGCTATGGCTACACCTTC.

This chain uses TRBV10-3 with TRBJ2-2, with TRBD1 identical over 12 bases. This CDR3 spans 17 amino acids. V shed 4 bases and J 6 bases; nucleotides not matched to a gene: 9. CDR1 and CDR2 from the germline V gene are ENHRY and SYGVKD. CDR3 residues: CAISGKGDRGHSGELFF. DNA for the CDR3: TGTGCCATCAGTGGAAAGGGGGACAGGGGGCATTCCGGGGAGCTGTTTTTT.

The chain carries TRBV12-3 or TRBV12-4 and TRBJ1-2, with 9 bases matching TRBD1. Germline trimming cut 6 bases from V and 6 bases from J; bases unmatched to any gene: 11. The CDR3 runs 15 residues. In DNA, the CDR3 is TGTGCCAGCAGGTCTGGGGGGACAGGGAGGAATGGCTACACCTTC. It specifies CASRSGGTGRNGYTF.

The rearrangement joins TRBV3-1 to TRBJ2-1; 7 bases agree with TRBD2. Germline V gene data show CDR1 as LGHDT and CDR2 as YNNKEL (reference sequence). Unmatched junction bases numbered 9, after V lost 1 base and J lost 6 bases. The CDR3 extends over 16 amino acids. DNA of the CDR3: TGTGCCAGCAGCCAAGGTAACGCGGGGGACCCCAATGAGCAGTTCTTC. Its translation: CASSQGNAGDPNEQFF.

V and J are TRBV30 and TRBJ2-7; D may match TRBD1 or TRBD2 (5 bases each). Trimming removed 4 bases from V and 3 bases from J, with 10 bases in between. The germline gives CDR1 GTSNPN, CDR2 SVGIG (reference sequence). This CDR3 is 12 amino acids long. CDR3 amino acids: CAWMGDGYEQYF. The CDR3 bases are TGTGCCTGGATGGGGGACGGCTACGAGCAGTACTTC.

The chain joins TRBV29-1 to TRBJ2-7; 8 positions agree with TRBD1. CDR1 and CDR2 (germline): SQVTM, ANQGSEA. The trim removed 8 bases at V and 5 bases at J, leaving 5 bases unmatched. The CDR3 runs to 11 residues. The chain's CDR3 is CSINRGDEQYF. CDR3 in DNA: TGCAGCATAAACAGGGGGGACGAGCAGTACTTC.

The chain links TRBV7-2 to TRBJ2-5; D call uncertain. Germline V gene sequence: CDR1 SGHTA, CDR2 FQGNSA. Trimming left V 1 base short and J 0 bases short, with 6 bases between. This CDR3 region has 14 residues. CDR3 sequence (DNA): TGTGCCAGCAGCTTAGACGGTTACCAAGAGACCCAGTACTTC. This translates into CASSLDGYQETQYF.